Below are 30 T cell receptor beta chains sequenced from a single sample in a study of T cell repertoires in cytomegalovirus infection. TCRdb re-analysed the reads in MiXCR, keeping a single row per CDR3 protein. In the table there are fewer than 350,000 distinct CDR3 sequences, approximately 9.5% of which are singletons. Sequencing was performed on PBMCs. These TCRs come from a human donor in good health (CMV status not recorded). Some clones in this sample may be carry-over from other donors' samples.

This clonotype appeared a few times. The chain combines TRBV11-2 with TRBJ2-1; 9 positions agree with TRBD2. CDR1 and CDR2 from the germline V gene are SGHAT and FQNNGV. The V gene end was trimmed by 1 base and the J gene end by 8 bases; junction bases not matched to a gene: 9. CDR3 length: 16 amino acids. The CDR3 here is CASSLGLSGSRDEQFF. Written as DNA, the CDR3 is TGTGCCAGCAGCTTAGGACTTAGCGGGAGTCGGGATGAGCAGTTCTTC.

Turning to this clonotype: One base away lies a much larger clone, so this may be a sequencing read error. This chain connects TRBV7-9 to TRBJ1-1; D gene uncertain. CDR1 and CDR2 from the germline V gene are SEHNR and FQNEAQ (reference sequence). V lost 6 bases to trimming and J lost 5 bases, with 13 bases between them. CDR3 length equals 13 residues. This CDR3 reads CASRREGSTEAFF. CDR3 bases: TGTGCCAGCAGAAGGGAAGGGTCGACTGAAGCTTTCTTT.

This chain uses TRBV7-2 with TRBJ2-2; D perhaps matches TRBD1 (5 bases). V dropped 2 bases and J dropped 3 bases, with 7 bases sitting between them. The germline CDR1 and CDR2 sequences are SGHTA and FQGNSA. The CDR3 covers 14 residues. The CDR3 here is CASSLTTDTGELFF. The DNA for the CDR3 is TGTGCCAGCAGCTTAACGACAGACACCGGGGAGCTGTTTTTT.

The V and J genes are TRBV6-8 and TRBJ2-5, with TRBD1 matching over 7 bases. V gave up 4 bases and J gave up 4 bases; unmatched junction bases: 9. This CDR3 comprises 15 residues. Germline V gene sequence: CDR1 MNHGY, CDR2 SAAAGT. This CDR3 is CASSSRQGLVETQYF. DNA of the CDR3: TGTGCCAGCAGTTCCAGACAGGGTTTGGTAGAGACCCAGTACTTC.

This clonotype was counted at least ten times. The chain joins TRBV2 to TRBJ2-1; D is perhaps TRBD2 (5 bases). V was cut by 7 bases and J by 10 bases, with 17 bases left in between. Germline-derived CDR1 and CDR2 are SNHLY and FYNNEI. This CDR3 has 13 amino acids. The CDR3 region has the DNA TGTGCCAGCATGAACGCCGAGGGAGAAGAGCAGTTCTTC. It encodes CASMNAEGEEQFF.

This rearrangement joins TRBV2 to TRBJ1-4; D might be TRBD1 (5 bases). CDR3 length: 17 residues. V was clipped by 2 bases and J by 10 bases, with 23 bases between them. Per the germline V gene, CDR1 is SNHLY and CDR2 is FYNNEI. As DNA, the CDR3 is TGTGCCAGCAGTGAATCACCGGTGAGGGCCCCGAGGGGAAAACTGTTTTTT. This sequence encodes CASSESPVRAPRGKLFF.

In its sample, this clonotype was seen many times. The V gene is TRBV4-3, the J gene TRBJ1-3; D gene unclear. With 0 bases removed from V and 6 bases from J, the gap between germline ends came to 6 bases. In germline, CDR1 is LGHNA, CDR2 YSLEER. This CDR3 has 13 amino acids. CDR3 sequence reads: CASSQDSLNTIYF. In DNA form, the CDR3 reads TGCGCCAGCAGCCAAGACAGTTTAAACACCATATATTTT.

This clonotype was picked up many times. The J gene is TRBJ2-1, the V gene TRBV20-1; D unclear. V was pared by 0 bases and J by 3 bases, with 15 bases between. There are 16 residues in the CDR3. Per germline, CDR1 DFQATT and CDR2 SNEGSKA (reference sequence). In DNA, the CDR3 is TGCAGTGCTAGAGATCTCCGGCAGCTTATCTACAATGAGCAGTTCTTC. Its protein product is CSARDLRQLIYNEQFF.

This clonotype was seen more than once but under ten times. J is TRBJ1-5 and V is TRBV15, with D uncertain. The CDR3 spans 13 residues. Looked up from germline, CDR1 is LNHNV and CDR2 is YYDKDF (reference sequence). Trimming removed 6 bases from V and 1 base from J, with 7 bases in between. The chain's CDR3 is CATRSLSNQPQHF. DNA for the CDR3: TGTGCCACCAGGTCATTAAGCAATCAGCCCCAGCATTTT.

With respect to this clonotype: This sequence may be a read error, since a much larger clone differs from it by one base. This chain joins TRBV11-3 and TRBJ2-1; the match to TRBD1 covers 8 bases. Per the germline V gene, CDR1 is SGHNT and CDR2 is YENEEA. CDR3 size: 16 residues. CDR3 protein: CTSSSNRGEGVNEQFF. The CDR3 DNA is TGTACCAGCAGCTCTAACAGGGGGGAAGGGGTCAATGAGCAGTTCTTC.

With respect to this clonotype: A much larger clone differs from this one at a single base, so this may be a read error. The J gene is TRBJ2-1, the V gene TRBV27, with TRBD1 matching 9 bases. Trimming removed 4 bases from V and 8 bases from J; junction bases left unmatched: 6. The CDR3 extends over 14 amino acids. CDR1 and CDR2 (germline): MNHEY, SMNVEV (reference sequence). The CDR3 sequence is CASSCGTGHYEQFF. Written as DNA, the CDR3 is TGTGCCAGCAGTTGTGGGACAGGGCATTATGAGCAGTTCTTC.

As regards this clonotype: A junction end diverges from the germline sequence, so it may reflect a read error. The V gene is TRBV28, the J gene TRBJ2-1; 11 bases fit TRBD2. CDR1 MDHEN and CDR2 SYDVKM come from the germline V gene. The CDR3 runs to 11 residues. The CDR3 nucleotides are TGTGCCAGCAGTTCTAGCGGGAGGATCTCCTTC. Its translation is CASSSSGRISF. The full variable domain, in which reference TRBV28 and TRBJ2-1 provide the parts outside the CDR3, is DVKVTQSSRYLVKRTGEKVFLECVQDMDHENMFWYRQDPGLGLRLIYFSYDVKMKEKGDIPEGYSVSREKKERFSLILESASTNQTSMYLCASSSSGRISFGPGTRLTVL.

This clonotype was recorded many times. The CDR3 sequence is CASSYPGSPNTEAFF. The CDR3 coding sequence is TGTGCCAGCAGCTATCCAGGGTCTCCGAACACTGAAGCTTTCTTT. The J gene is TRBJ1-1, the V gene TRBV7-9; the D gene is possibly TRBD1 (5 bases). The V gene's germline CDR1 is SEHNR and CDR2 FQNEAQ (reference sequence). The V end was cut by 4 bases, the J end by 1 base, with 13 bases between. CDR3 length: 15 residues.

This clonotype was detected ten times or more. This chain joins TRBV19 and TRBJ1-5; no clear D gene. Germline assignment: CDR1 LNHDA and CDR2 SQIVND (reference sequence). The V end was cut by 1 base, the J end by 1 base, with 17 bases between. The CDR3 sequence is 18 residues long. CDR3 coding DNA: TGTGCCAGTAGTATAGTAAAGTCGGAACCGACCAGCAATCAGCCCCAGCATTTT. Translated: CASSIVKSEPTSNQPQHF.

This clonotype was seen a few times. The chain carries TRBV5-1 and TRBJ2-1; a possible D gene is TRBD2 (5 bases). The germline V and J ends were trimmed by 3 bases and 0 bases, with 25 bases remaining between them. The CDR3 spans 20 residues. The germline CDR1 and CDR2 sequences are SGHRS and YFSETQ. Written as DNA, the CDR3 is TGCGCCAGCAGCTCGACCCGCGGGCGAGTGGCCGAAATCTCCTACAATGAGCAGTTCTTC. Residues: CASSSTRGRVAEISYNEQFF.

This clonotype has a handful of counts. The chain has TRBV7-6 and TRBJ1-1; no reliable D call. With 0 bases removed from V and 0 bases from J, the gap between germline ends came to 8 bases. CDR3 length: 15 residues. Germline lookup yields CDR1 SGHVS and CDR2 FNYEAQ. This chain's CDR3 is CASSLARQMNTEAFF. Written as DNA, the CDR3 is TGTGCCAGCAGCTTAGCGCGACAAATGAACACTGAAGCTTTCTTT.

The genes are TRBV6-2 or TRBV6-3 and TRBJ2-7, with D hard to call. Germline CDR1 reads MNHEY; CDR2 reads SVGEGT. The CDR3 contains 11 residues. Deletions cut 5 bases from V and 6 bases from J, with 8 bases between. In nucleotides, the CDR3 is TGTGCCAGCAGTGATGGGCGCGAGCAGTACTTC. Its translation is CASSDGREQYF.

This clonotype was observed a handful of times. J is TRBJ2-1 and V is TRBV19, with 8 bases that match TRBD1. J lost 4 bases, V lost 6 bases, and 8 bases had no gene match. The germline CDR1 and CDR2 sequences are LNHDA and SQIVND (reference sequence). The CDR3 is 15 residues long. The CDR3: CASRSPGTGYNEQFF. CDR3 coding DNA: TGTGCCAGTAGGTCTCCCGGGACAGGTTACAATGAGCAGTTCTTC.

The gene calls are TRBV19 and TRBJ1-5; 10 bases match TRBD1. The CDR3 has 14 amino acids. Germline CDR1 LNHDA, CDR2 SQIVND (reference sequence). Germline trimming cut 6 bases from V and 8 bases from J; bases unmatched to any gene: 7. For the CDR3, the DNA is TGTGCCAGTAGCCGGGACAGGGGAAGGAAGCCCCAGCATTTT. This gives the protein CASSRDRGRKPQHF.

Details on this clonotype: This could be a read error, since a much larger clone is one nucleotide away. The V call is TRBV7-2, the J call TRBJ1-5; D gene ambiguous. The germline V gene encodes CDR1 SGHTA and CDR2 FQGNSA. CDR3 size: 17 residues. The DNA for the CDR3 is TGTGCCAGCAGCTTGAGAGACACACATTATAGCAATCAGCCCCCGCATTTT. It codes for CASSLRDTHYSNQPPHF.

The V gene is TRBV18, the J gene TRBJ2-2; 7 bases are a match to TRBD1. The V gene's germline CDR1 is KGHSH and CDR2 LQKENI. V lost 5 bases and J lost 2; bases outside the gene matches: 8. The CDR3 runs to 16 residues. The CDR3 coding sequence is TGTGCCAGCTCAAGAACCGGGACAGCAAACACCGGGGAGCTGTTTTTT. Translation gives CASSRTGTANTGELFF.

V usage is TRBV27 and J usage is TRBJ2-5; D tentatively reads TRBD1 or TRBD2 (5 bases each). V lost 7 bases, J lost 4 bases, and 16 bases lay in between. Germline assignment: CDR1 MNHEY and CDR2 SMNVEV (reference sequence). The CDR3 totals 14 residues. Here the CDR3 DNA reads TGTGCCAGCAACCCGTCGGGGCTCGTAGAGACCCAGTACTTC. This gives the protein CASNPSGLVETQYF.

This clonotype has just a few counts. J is TRBJ1-3 and V is TRBV6-5; no definite D call. This CDR3 has 11 amino acids. Between the trimmed V and J ends, which lost 10 bases and 3 bases, there was a span of 7 bases. Per germline, CDR1 MNHEY and CDR2 SVGAGI. The DNA of the CDR3 is TGTGCCACGCATAATGGAAACACCATATATTTT. Its translation: CATHNGNTIYF.

This clonotype was seen repeatedly, ten times or more. The rearrangement joins TRBV6-2 or TRBV6-3 to TRBJ2-7; possible D gene TRBD1, 6 bases. CDR1 is MNHEY, CDR2 SVGEGT, per germline. This CDR3 region has 17 residues. The germline V and J ends were trimmed by 5 bases and 4 bases, with 24 bases remaining between them. In nucleotides, the CDR3 is TGTGCCAGCAGTCAGGGGCCGGACTCACGACTGGAATACGAGCAGTACTTC. Translating it yields CASSQGPDSRLEYEQYF.

This clonotype came up a few times. The chain uses TRBV7-3 and TRBJ1-3; no reliable D call. From germline, CDR1 is SGHTA and CDR2 FQGTGA. The V and J ends lost 4 bases and 4 bases respectively, with 8 bases between them. The CDR3 length is 13 residues. CDR3 nucleotides: TGTGCCAGCAGCTCCCAGATGGGAAACACCATATATTTT. It yields the protein CASSSQMGNTIYF.

This clonotype was seen repeatedly, ten times or more. The rearrangement uses TRBV19 and TRBJ1-4; D perhaps matches TRBD1 (5 bases). This CDR3 has 16 amino acids. Germline-derived CDR1 and CDR2 are LNHDA and SQIVND (reference sequence). Trimming cost V 4 bases and J 5 bases, with 17 bases left between them. CDR3 in amino acids: CASSTSAQAANEKLFF. The DNA for the CDR3 is TGTGCCAGTAGTACTTCCGCACAGGCGGCGAATGAAAAACTGTTTTTT. Full variable domain (missing parts from reference TRBV19 and TRBJ1-4): DGGITQSPKYLFRKEGQNVTLSCEQNLNHDAMYWYRQDPGQGLRLIYYSQIVNDFQKGDIAEGYSVSREKKESFPLTVTSAQKNPTAFYLCASSTSAQAANEKLFFGSGTQLSVL.

V and J are TRBV18 and TRBJ1-5, with unresolved D. CDR3 size: 15 residues. V was shortened by 2 bases and J by 3 bases, with 11 bases between the two germline ends. Germline lookup yields CDR1 KGHSH and CDR2 LQKENI. DNA for the CDR3: TGTGCCAGCTCACCAAACCGAGAAGTCAATCAGCCCCAGCATTTT. This translates into CASSPNREVNQPQHF.

This clonotype appeared a few times. The gene calls are TRBV5-5 and TRBJ2-7, with 9 bases matching TRBD2. CDR1 and CDR2 from the germline V gene are SGHKS and YYEKEE (reference sequence). This CDR3 has 16 residues. V gave up 0 bases and J gave up 6 bases; unmatched junction bases: 10. Here the CDR3 DNA reads TGTGCCAGCAGCTTGGTAGTGATAGCGGGAGTTCTCGAGCAGTACTTC. This sequence encodes CASSLVVIAGVLEQYF.

This clonotype has more than one count but fewer than ten. The chain uses TRBV12-3 or TRBV12-4 and TRBJ1-1; TRBD1 might be the D (5 bases). V was pared by 5 bases and J by 5 bases, with 15 bases between. The CDR3 runs 14 residues. The CDR3 sequence: CASSNQGLGTEAFF. CDR3 bases: TGTGCCAGCAGTAATCAGGGTTTAGGGACTGAAGCTTTCTTT.

Only a few counts were recorded for this clonotype. This chain joins TRBV6-6 and TRBJ2-5; 9 bases match TRBD2. Losses at the gene ends were 5 bases for V and 1 base for J; bases not matched to a gene: 8. CDR1 is MNHNY and CDR2 is SVGAGI in the germline V gene (reference sequence). This CDR3 has 16 residues. The CDR3 sequence is CASSPRPSGTQETQYF. DNA for the CDR3: TGTGCCAGCAGTCCGAGGCCTAGCGGGACCCAAGAGACCCAGTACTTC.